The 23 T cell receptor beta chains in this list originate from one sample, sequenced in a study of T-cell memory formation after mild COVID-19. TCRdb processed the 5' RACE reads anew with MiXCR; each CDR3 protein has one entry. This table has nearly 200,000 distinct CDR3 sequences, 15% to 20% appearing once. The sequencing input was PBMCs or a T cell subset sorted from them (not recorded which). Receptor source: an adult woman who had mild COVID-19 (a few samples of this study predate the infection). Cell type and time point are not known.

This chain joins TRBV30 and TRBJ2-3, with unresolved D. V shed 4 bases and J shed 1 base, with 18 bases lying between them. The germline V gene has CDR1 GTSNPN and CDR2 SVGIG (reference sequence). This CDR3 region has 16 residues. CDR3 sequence: CAWTPGWAPRTDTQYF. CDR3 coding DNA: TGTGCCTGGACCCCGGGCTGGGCACCTCGCACAGATACGCAGTATTTT.

The sample holds a few counts of this clonotype. This chain links TRBV4-2 with TRBJ1-2, with 10 bases identical to TRBD1. The CDR3 runs 13 residues. V shed 3 bases and J 6 bases; nucleotides not matched to a gene: 1. Germline V gives CDR1 LGHNA, CDR2 YNFKEQ. The CDR3 region has the DNA TGTGCCAGCAGCCAGGGGACAGGGGATGGCTACACCTTC. It codes for CASSQGTGDGYTF.

This chain joins TRBV11-2 and TRBJ1-6; 9 nucleotides line up with TRBD1. From germline, CDR1 is SGHAT and CDR2 FQNNGV. V shed 4 bases and J 7 bases; nucleotides not matched to a gene: 5. There are 15 residues in the CDR3. The CDR3 DNA is TGTGCCAGCAGCTACGGACAGGGGCTGAATTCACCCCTCCACTTT. It yields the protein CASSYGQGLNSPLHF.

This clonotype appeared a few times. The chain employs TRBV7-2 and TRBJ2-5; a possible D gene is TRBD2 (5 bases). In germline, CDR1 is SGHTA, CDR2 FQGNSA. The CDR3 is 15 amino acids. The V gene lost 5 bases and the J gene lost 5 bases, with 18 bases spanning the gap. This chain's CDR3 is CASSPSTGYFETQYF. Written as DNA, the CDR3 is TGTGCCAGCAGCCCCTCAACGGGGTATTTCGAGACCCAGTACTTC.

This clonotype turned up a few times. The chain uses TRBV3-1 and TRBJ2-7; 10 nucleotides line up with TRBD2. The CDR3 totals 16 residues. Trimming at V came to 3 bases and at J to 4 bases, leaving 9 bases not matched to a gene. Germline CDR1 reads LGHDT; CDR2 reads YNNKEL (reference sequence). The DNA for the CDR3 is TGTGCCAGCAGCCAGGGCCTAGCGGGAGCCTCTTACGAGCAGTACTTC. Protein product: CASSQGLAGASYEQYF.

This clonotype was seen many times. The J gene is TRBJ2-7, the V gene TRBV6-6; 10 bases map to TRBD1. CDR3 length: 15 residues. Germline V CDR1 and CDR2: MNHNY, SVGAGI (reference sequence). With 7 bases clipped from V and 0 bases from J, the junction kept 6 bases outside the gene matches. The CDR3 sequence is CASTRGQGSSYEQYF. In DNA, the CDR3 is TGTGCCAGCACTCGGGGACAGGGGTCCTCCTACGAGCAGTACTTC.

J is TRBJ1-2 and V is TRBV6-1; no firm D call. Looked up from germline, CDR1 is MNHNS and CDR2 is SASEGT. CDR3 size: 14 residues. V gave up 2 bases and J gave up 5 bases, with 12 bases separating them. The CDR3 DNA follows: TGTGCCAGCAGTGAACTTGTCAGCCGTTATGGCTACACCTTC. Protein product: CASSELVSRYGYTF.

The chain joins TRBV7-9 to TRBJ2-2; 15 bases map to TRBD2. J lost 5 bases, V lost 5 bases, and 9 bases had no gene match. The CDR3 runs to 18 residues. Germline CDR1 is SEHNR and CDR2 is FQNEAQ (reference sequence). In nucleotides, the CDR3 is TGTGCCAGCAGCCGCGGACTAGCGGGAGGGCGGTGGACCGGGGAGCTGTTTTTT. It yields the protein CASSRGLAGGRWTGELFF.

This clonotype was counted only a few times. The chain employs TRBV12-3 or TRBV12-4 and TRBJ1-2; 7 bases are shared with TRBD1. This CDR3 spans 13 amino acids. After removal of 3 bases from V and 6 bases from J, the junction contained 4 bases not matched to a gene. The CDR3 DNA reads as TGTGCCAGCAGTTTGGGCAGGGGGGATGGCTACACCTTC. Its translation: CASSLGRGDGYTF.

This clonotype was observed a handful of times. This chain joins TRBV29-1 and TRBJ2-7; D might be TRBD1 (6 bases). The CDR3 covers 12 residues. Germline lookup yields CDR1 SQVTM and CDR2 ANQGSEA. In nucleotides, the CDR3 is TGCACCAACCGGGACACCATCTACGAGCAGTACTTC. Its protein product is CTNRDTIYEQYF.

The chain carries TRBV5-1 and TRBJ2-1; 11 bases match TRBD1. CDR3 length: 17 amino acids. CDR1 SGHRS and CDR2 YFSETQ come from the germline V gene. The V gene end was trimmed by 4 bases and the J gene end by 6 bases; junction bases not matched to a gene: 12. CDR3 coding DNA: TGCGCCAGCAGCCCCTCCACCGGACAGGGGGCAGGCAATGAGCAGTTCTTC. This codes for CASSPSTGQGAGNEQFF.

To note about this clonotype: Given a much more abundant clone one base away, this may be a read error. This chain links TRBV6-1 with TRBJ1-5; D is ambiguous. Trimming pared 7 bases from V and 2 bases from J, leaving 6 bases between. The length of the CDR3 is 12 residues. The germline V gene encodes CDR1 MNHNS and CDR2 SASEGT. The CDR3 loop is CASKAGNQPQHF. The CDR3 DNA follows: TGTGCCAGCAAGGCAGGCAATCAGCCCCAGCATTTT.

Comment on this clonotype: Germline and junction disagree at one end, which may indicate a read error. The V call is TRBV6-1, the J call TRBJ2-1; no definite D call. CDR1 MNHNS and CDR2 SASEGT come from the germline V gene. This CDR3 has 11 residues. The CDR3 sequence is CASSEALWRQF. The DNA for the CDR3 is TGTGCCAGCAGTGAAGCGCTTTGGCGGCAGTTC.

The chain carries TRBV30 and TRBJ2-2; TRBD1 aligns across 8 bases. With 5 bases clipped from V and 6 bases from J, the junction kept 5 bases outside the gene matches. This CDR3 has 13 amino acids. CDR1 is GTSNPN and CDR2 is SVGIG in the germline V gene (reference sequence). DNA of the CDR3: TGTGCCTGGTCTGGACAGGGCGCCGGGGAGCTGTTTTTT. This sequence encodes CAWSGQGAGELFF.

The chain employs TRBV19 and TRBJ2-7, with D perhaps matching TRBD1 or TRBD2 (5 bases each). CDR3 length: 13 amino acids. Trimming removed 5 bases from V and 6 bases from J, with 14 bases in between. Germline lookup yields CDR1 LNHDA and CDR2 SQIVND (reference sequence). The CDR3, as DNA: TGTGCCAGTAGTGCGCAGCTTGGGGGCGAGCAGTACTTC. Encoded protein: CASSAQLGGEQYF.

J is TRBJ2-2 and V is TRBV7-2, with 8 positions matching TRBD2. This CDR3 contains 14 residues. The V gene end was trimmed by 6 bases and the J gene end by 7 bases; junction bases not matched to a gene: 7. The germline V gene has CDR1 SGHTA and CDR2 FQGNSA. Here the CDR3 reads CASRHPGRGGELFF. CDR3 sequence (DNA): TGTGCCAGCAGACACCCCGGGAGGGGCGGGGAGCTGTTTTTT.

The J gene is TRBJ2-3, the V gene TRBV11-2, with no clear D. CDR3 size: 12 residues. V was cut by 6 bases and J by 4 bases, with 8 bases left in between. Germline CDR1 is SGHAT and CDR2 is FQNNGV. The DNA for the CDR3 is TGTGCCAGCAGACCTGGGGCAGATACGCAGTATTTT. This encodes CASRPGADTQYF. The full variable domain, with the rest looked up from reference TRBV11-2 and TRBJ2-3, is EAGVAQSPRYKIIEKRQSVAFWCNPISGHATLYWYQQILGQGPKLLIQFQNNGVVDDSQLPKDRFSAERLKGVDSTLKIQPAKLEDSAVYLCASRPGADTQYFGPGTRLTVL.

The table lists this clonotype with many counts. The rearrangement links TRBV10-3 to TRBJ2-1; 7 nucleotides align to TRBD1. With 10 bases clipped from V and 1 base from J, the junction kept 10 bases outside the gene matches. This CDR3 is 15 amino acids long. Germline lookup yields CDR1 ENHRY and CDR2 SYGVKD. The CDR3 spells CATIDRVGSYNEQFF. The CDR3 DNA reads as TGTGCCACGATAGACAGGGTAGGATCCTACAATGAGCAGTTCTTC.

This clonotype was seen a few times. The chain links TRBV5-1 to TRBJ2-1; 8 nucleotides match TRBD1. Germline V lookup: CDR1 SGHRS, CDR2 YFSETQ. V shed 4 bases, J shed 0 bases, and the junction held 15 bases outside the gene matches. This CDR3 has 19 residues. This CDR3 reads CASSPLDRVILSSYNEQFF. In DNA, the CDR3 is TGCGCCAGCAGCCCCCTGGACAGGGTAATCCTGAGCTCCTACAATGAGCAGTTCTTC.

This clonotype was observed a few times. The rearrangement uses TRBV7-6 and TRBJ2-3, with D perhaps matching TRBD2 (6 bases). CDR1 is SGHVS, CDR2 FNYEAQ, per germline. The CDR3 sequence is 16 residues long. V was clipped by 1 base and J by 6 bases, with 17 bases between them. The CDR3 DNA reads as TGTGCCAGCAGCTTAGGGGGGGTACTAGCACTGGATACGCAGTATTTT. Protein: CASSLGGVLALDTQYF.

DNA of the CDR3: TGTGCCAGCAGCCGGTCGAGGGGGTTGGGTCGCACTGAAGCTTTCTTT. Amino acids: CASSRSRGLGRTEAFF. This sequence joins TRBV11-2 and TRBJ1-1; D is perhaps TRBD1 (6 bases). Germline V CDR1 and CDR2: SGHAT, FQNNGV. The CDR3 runs 16 residues. With 5 bases removed from V and 4 bases from J, the gap between germline ends came to 20 bases.

This clonotype was recorded many times. The rearrangement joins TRBV19 to TRBJ1-1, with a weak D call TRBD1 (6 bases). V lost 8 bases to trimming and J lost 0 bases, with 10 bases between them. The CDR3 loop spans 13 amino acids. Looked up from germline, CDR1 is LNHDA and CDR2 is SQIVND (reference sequence). The CDR3 DNA follows: TGTGCCAGTGGGGGACAATTGAACACTGAAGCTTTCTTT. Its protein is CASGGQLNTEAFF.

Many counts were recorded for this clonotype. V usage is TRBV20-1 and J usage is TRBJ2-7; D possibly uses TRBD1 or TRBD2 (5 bases each). The CDR3 totals 14 residues. Germline values: CDR1 DFQATT, CDR2 SNEGSKA (reference sequence). Trimming shortened V by 4 bases and J by 5 bases, and 18 bases separated the two germline ends. In nucleotides, the CDR3 is TGCAGTGCTAAGGGACGCCCTATGGCCCACGAGCAGTACTTC. This translates into CSAKGRPMAHEQYF.